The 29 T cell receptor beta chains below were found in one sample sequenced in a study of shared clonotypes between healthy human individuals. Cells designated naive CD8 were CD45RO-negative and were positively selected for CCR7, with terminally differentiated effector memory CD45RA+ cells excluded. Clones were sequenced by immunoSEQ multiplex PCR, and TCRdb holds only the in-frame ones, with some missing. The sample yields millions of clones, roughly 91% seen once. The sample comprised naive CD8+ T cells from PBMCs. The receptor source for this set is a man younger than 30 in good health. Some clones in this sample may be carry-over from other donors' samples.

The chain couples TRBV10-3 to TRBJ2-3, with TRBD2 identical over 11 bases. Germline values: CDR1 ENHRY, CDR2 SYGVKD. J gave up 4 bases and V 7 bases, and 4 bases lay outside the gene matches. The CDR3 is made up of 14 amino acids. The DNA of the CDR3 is TGTGCCATCAAACTAGCGGGAGCGGCAGATACGCAGTATTTT. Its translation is CAIKLAGAADTQYF.

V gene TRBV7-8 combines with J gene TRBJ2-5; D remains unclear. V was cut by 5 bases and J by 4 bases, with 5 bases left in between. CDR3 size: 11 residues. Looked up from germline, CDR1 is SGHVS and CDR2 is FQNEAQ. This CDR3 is CASSKIETQYF. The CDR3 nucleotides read TGTGCCAGCAGCAAAATAGAGACCCAGTACTTC.

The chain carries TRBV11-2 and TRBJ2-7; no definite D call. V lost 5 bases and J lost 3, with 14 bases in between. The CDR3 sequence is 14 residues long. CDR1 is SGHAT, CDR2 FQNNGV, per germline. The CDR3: CASSPVLRDYEQYF. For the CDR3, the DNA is TGTGCCAGCAGCCCGGTCCTTAGAGACTACGAGCAGTACTTC.

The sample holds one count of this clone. CDR3 sequence: CASSLWGVVSYEQYF. CDR3 nucleotide sequence: TGTGCCAGCAGTTTATGGGGGGTGGTCTCCTACGAGCAGTACTTC. The chain recombines TRBV28 with TRBJ2-7; perhaps D is TRBD1 or TRBD2 (5 bases each). V lost 0 bases and J 0 bases, leaving 9 bases between the germline ends. CDR1 MDHEN and CDR2 SYDVKM come from the germline V gene. CDR3 length: 15 amino acids. The full variable domain, its missing parts supplied by reference TRBV28 and TRBJ2-7, is DVKVTQSSRYLVKRTGEKVFLECVQDMDHENMFWYRQDPGLGLRLIYFSYDVKMKEKGDIPEGYSVSREKKERFSLILESASTNQTSMYLCASSLWGVVSYEQYFGPGTRLTVT.

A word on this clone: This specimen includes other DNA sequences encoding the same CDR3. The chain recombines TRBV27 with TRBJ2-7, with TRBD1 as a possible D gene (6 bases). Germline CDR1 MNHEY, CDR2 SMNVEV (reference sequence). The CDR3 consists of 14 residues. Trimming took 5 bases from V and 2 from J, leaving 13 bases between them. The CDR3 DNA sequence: TGTGCCAGCAGTCACAGGGACACCCCCTACGAGCAGTACTTC. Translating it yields CASSHRDTPYEQYF.

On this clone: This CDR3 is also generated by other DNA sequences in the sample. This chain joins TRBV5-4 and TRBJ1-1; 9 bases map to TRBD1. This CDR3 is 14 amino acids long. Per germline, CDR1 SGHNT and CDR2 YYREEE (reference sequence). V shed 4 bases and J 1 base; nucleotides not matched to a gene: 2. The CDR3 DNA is TGTGCCAGCAGCCCGGACAGGGGGAACACTGAAGCTTTCTTT. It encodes CASSPDRGNTEAFF.

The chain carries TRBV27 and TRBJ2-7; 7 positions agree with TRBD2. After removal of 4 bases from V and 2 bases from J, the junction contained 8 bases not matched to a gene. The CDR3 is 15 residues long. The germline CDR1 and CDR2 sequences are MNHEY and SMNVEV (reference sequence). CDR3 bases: TGTGCCAGCAGTTACCTGGCGGGAGTCCCCTACGAGCAGTACTTC. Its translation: CASSYLAGVPYEQYF.

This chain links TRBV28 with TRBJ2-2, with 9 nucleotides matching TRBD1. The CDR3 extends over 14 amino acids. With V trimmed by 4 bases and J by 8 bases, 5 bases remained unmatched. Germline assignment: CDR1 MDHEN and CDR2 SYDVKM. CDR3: CASSSNRGLGELFF. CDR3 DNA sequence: TGTGCCAGCAGTTCTAACAGGGGGCTAGGGGAGCTGTTTTTT.

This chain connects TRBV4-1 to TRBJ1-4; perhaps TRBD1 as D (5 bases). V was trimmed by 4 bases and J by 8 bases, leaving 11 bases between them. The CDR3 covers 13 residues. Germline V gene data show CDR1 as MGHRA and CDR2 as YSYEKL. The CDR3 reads CASSPMGEEKLFF. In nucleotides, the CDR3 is TGCGCCAGCAGCCCGATGGGGGAAGAAAAACTGTTTTTT.

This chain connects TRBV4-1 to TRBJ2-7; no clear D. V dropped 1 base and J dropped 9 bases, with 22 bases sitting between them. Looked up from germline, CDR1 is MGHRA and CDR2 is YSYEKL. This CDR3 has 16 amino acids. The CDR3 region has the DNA TGCGCCAGCAGCCAAGTGCTAGGGAATCCCATTCCAACGCAGTACTTC. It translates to CASSQVLGNPIPTQYF.

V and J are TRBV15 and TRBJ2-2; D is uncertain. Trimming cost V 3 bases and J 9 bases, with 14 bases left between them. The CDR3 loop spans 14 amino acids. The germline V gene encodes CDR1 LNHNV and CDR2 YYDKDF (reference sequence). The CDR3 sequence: CATSSFPFRRELFF. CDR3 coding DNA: TGTGCCACCAGCAGTTTCCCCTTCCGCAGGGAGCTGTTTTTT. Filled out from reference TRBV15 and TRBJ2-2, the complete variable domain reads DAMVIQNPRYQVTQFGKPVTLSCSQTLNHNVMYWYQQKSSQAPKLLFHYYDKDFNNEADTPDNFQSRRPNTSFCFLDIRSPGLGDTAMYLCATSSFPFRRELFFGEGSRLTVL.

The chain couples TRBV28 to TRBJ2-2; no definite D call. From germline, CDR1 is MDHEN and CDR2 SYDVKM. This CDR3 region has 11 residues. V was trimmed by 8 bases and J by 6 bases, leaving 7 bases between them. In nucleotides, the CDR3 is TGTGCCAGCGCTCGGGCCGGGGAGCTGTTTTTT. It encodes CASARAGELFF.

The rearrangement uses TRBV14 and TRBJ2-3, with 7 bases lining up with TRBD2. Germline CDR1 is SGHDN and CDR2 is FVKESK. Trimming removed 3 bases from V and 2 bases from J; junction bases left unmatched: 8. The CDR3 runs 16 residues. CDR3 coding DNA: TGTGCCAGCAGCCACTTGGCGGGAGTTTTCACAGATACGCAGTATTTT. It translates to CASSHLAGVFTDTQYF.

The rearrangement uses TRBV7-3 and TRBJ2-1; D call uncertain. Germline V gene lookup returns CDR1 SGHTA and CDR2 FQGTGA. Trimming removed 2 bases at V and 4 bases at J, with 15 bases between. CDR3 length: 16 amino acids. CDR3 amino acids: CASSLGGTPPYNEQFF. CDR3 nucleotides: TGTGCCAGCAGCTTAGGCGGTACTCCCCCTTACAATGAGCAGTTCTTC. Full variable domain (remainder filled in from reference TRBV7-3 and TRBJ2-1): GAGVSQTPSNKVTEKGKYVELRCDPISGHTALYWYRQSLGQGPEFLIYFQGTGAADDSGLPNDRFFAVRPEGSVSTLKIQRTERGDSAVYLCASSLGGTPPYNEQFFGPGTRLTVL.

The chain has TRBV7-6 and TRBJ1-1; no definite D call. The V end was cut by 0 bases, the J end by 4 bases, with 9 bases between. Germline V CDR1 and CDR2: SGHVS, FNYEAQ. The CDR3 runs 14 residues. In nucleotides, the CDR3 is TGTGCCAGCAGCTTAGCTGAGGGAGCCACTGAAGCTTTCTTT. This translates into CASSLAEGATEAFF.

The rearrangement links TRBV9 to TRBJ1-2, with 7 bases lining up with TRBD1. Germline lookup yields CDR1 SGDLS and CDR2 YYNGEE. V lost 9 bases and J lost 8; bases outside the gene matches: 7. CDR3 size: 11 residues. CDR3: CATTGDGGYTF. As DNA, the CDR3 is TGTGCCACCACAGGGGATGGAGGCTACACCTTC.

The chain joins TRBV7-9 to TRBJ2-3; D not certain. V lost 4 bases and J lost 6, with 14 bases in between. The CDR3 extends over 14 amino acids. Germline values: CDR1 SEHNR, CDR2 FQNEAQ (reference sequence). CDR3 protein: CASSSIGVWDTQYF. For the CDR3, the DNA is TGTGCCAGCAGCTCAATTGGGGTATGGGATACGCAGTATTTT.

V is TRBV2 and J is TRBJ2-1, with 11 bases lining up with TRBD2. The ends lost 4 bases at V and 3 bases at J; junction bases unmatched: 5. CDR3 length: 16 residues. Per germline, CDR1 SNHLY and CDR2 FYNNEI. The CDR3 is CASSGPGTSGYNEQFF. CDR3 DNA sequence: TGTGCCAGCAGTGGCCCCGGGACTAGCGGCTACAATGAGCAGTTCTTC.

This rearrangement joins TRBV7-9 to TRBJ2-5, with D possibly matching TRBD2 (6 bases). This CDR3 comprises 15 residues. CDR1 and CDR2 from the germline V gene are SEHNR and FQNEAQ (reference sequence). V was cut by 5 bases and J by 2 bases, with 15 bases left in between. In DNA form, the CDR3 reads TGTGCCAGCAGCCCCATAAGCCGGGAGCAAGAGACCCAGTACTTC. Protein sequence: CASSPISREQETQYF.

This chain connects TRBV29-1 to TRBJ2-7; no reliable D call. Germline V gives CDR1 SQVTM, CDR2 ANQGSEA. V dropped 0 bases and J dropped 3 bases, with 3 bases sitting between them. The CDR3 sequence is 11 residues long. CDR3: CSVEDFYEQYF. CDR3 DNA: TGCAGCGTTGAAGACTTCTACGAGCAGTACTTC.

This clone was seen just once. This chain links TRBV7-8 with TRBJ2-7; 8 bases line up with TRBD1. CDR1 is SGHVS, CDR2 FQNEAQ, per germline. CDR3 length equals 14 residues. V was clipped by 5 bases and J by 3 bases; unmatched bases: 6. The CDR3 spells CASSGAGTGYEQYF. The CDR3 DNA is TGTGCCAGCAGCGGGGCCGGGACAGGCTACGAGCAGTACTTC. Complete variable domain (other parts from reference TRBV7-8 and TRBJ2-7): GAGVSQSPRYKVAKRGQDVALRCDPISGHVSLFWYQQALGQGPEFLTYFQNEAQLDKSGLPSDRFFAERPEGSVSTLKIQRTQQEDSAVYLCASSGAGTGYEQYFGPGTRLTVT.

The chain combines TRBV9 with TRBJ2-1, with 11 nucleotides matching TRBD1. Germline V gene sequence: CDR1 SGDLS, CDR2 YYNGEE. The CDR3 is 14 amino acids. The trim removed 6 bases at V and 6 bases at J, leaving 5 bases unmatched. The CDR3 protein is CASNRDRGFNEQFF. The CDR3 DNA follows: TGTGCCAGCAACCGGGACAGGGGGTTCAATGAGCAGTTCTTC.

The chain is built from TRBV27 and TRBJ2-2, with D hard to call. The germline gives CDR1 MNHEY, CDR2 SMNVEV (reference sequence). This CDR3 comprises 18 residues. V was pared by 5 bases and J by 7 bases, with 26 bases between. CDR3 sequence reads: CASSPTPRRAALVGELFF. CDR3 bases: TGTGCCAGCAGTCCCACTCCACGACGGGCCGCCCTTGTCGGGGAGCTGTTTTTT.

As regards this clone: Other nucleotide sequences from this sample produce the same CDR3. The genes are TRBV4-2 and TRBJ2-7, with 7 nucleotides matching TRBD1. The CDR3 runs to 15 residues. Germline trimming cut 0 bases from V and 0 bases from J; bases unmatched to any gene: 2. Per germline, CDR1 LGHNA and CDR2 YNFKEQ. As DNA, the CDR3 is TGTGCCAGCAGCCAAGATCCAGGGGGCTCCTACGAGCAGTACTTC. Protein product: CASSQDPGGSYEQYF.

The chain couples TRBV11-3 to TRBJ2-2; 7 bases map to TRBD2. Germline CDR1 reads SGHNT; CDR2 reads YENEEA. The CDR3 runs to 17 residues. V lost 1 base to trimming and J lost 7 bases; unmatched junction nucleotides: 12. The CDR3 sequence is CASSLAREAPGIGELFF. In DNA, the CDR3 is TGTGCCAGCAGCTTAGCACGGGAGGCACCGGGGATCGGGGAGCTGTTTTTT.

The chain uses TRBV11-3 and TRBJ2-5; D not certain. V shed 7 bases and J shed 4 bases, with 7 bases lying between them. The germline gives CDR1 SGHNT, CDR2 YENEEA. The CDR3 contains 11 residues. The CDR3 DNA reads TGTGCCAGCACCCCTTTAGAGACCCAGTACTTC. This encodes CASTPLETQYF.

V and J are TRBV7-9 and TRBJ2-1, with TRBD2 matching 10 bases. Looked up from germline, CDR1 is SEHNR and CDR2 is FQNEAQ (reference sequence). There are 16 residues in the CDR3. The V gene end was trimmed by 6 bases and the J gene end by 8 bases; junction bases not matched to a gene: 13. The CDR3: CASRRTVASGSDEQFF. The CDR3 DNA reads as TGTGCCAGCAGACGTACGGTGGCTAGCGGGAGCGATGAGCAGTTCTTC.

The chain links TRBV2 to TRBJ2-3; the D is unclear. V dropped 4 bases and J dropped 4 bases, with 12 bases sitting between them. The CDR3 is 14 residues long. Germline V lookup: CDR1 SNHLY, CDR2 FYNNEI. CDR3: CASSARAVPDTQYF. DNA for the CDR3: TGTGCCAGCAGTGCAAGGGCCGTACCAGATACGCAGTATTTT.

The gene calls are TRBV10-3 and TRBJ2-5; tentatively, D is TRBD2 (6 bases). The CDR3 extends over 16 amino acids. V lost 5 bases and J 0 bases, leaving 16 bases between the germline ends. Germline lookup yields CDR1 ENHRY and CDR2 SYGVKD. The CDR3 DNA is TGTGCCATCAGTCGGGCGGGGAACGAGTACCAAGAGACCCAGTACTTC. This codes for CAISRAGNEYQETQYF.